This section outlines one T cell receptor beta chain sequence together with its context. Its specificity is not known. The data were taken from a study of T-cell reconstitution after alpha-beta-depleted transplantation in children. Findings and limits, study-wide: The origin of alpha-beta T cells about two months after transplant was reportedly several hundred expanded graft clones.

Trimming took off 1 base at V and 4 bases at J, with 10 bases between the two ends. The CDR3 runs to 14 residues. Germline loops: CDR1 SGHDT, CDR2 YYEEEE. The TCRbeta library incorporated unique molecular identifiers. TCRdb passed the PCR reads through MiXCR, listing each CDR3 protein once. The repertoire holds around 580,000 distinct CDR3 sequences, with roughly 30% as singletons. The clonotype originates from a boy less than two years old with Wiskott-Aldrich syndrome, due to receive a stem cell transplant. The specimen was PBMCs, collected before TCRalphabeta/CD19-depleted stem cell transplant. The chain recombines TRBV5-6 with TRBJ2-3; D unresolved. CDR3 sequence: CASSLRRVADTQYF. The CDR3, as DNA: TGTGCCAGCAGCTTGAGAAGGGTCGCAGATACGCAGTATTTT.